The rows below give T cell receptor beta chains drawn from one sample of a study of blood T cells in healthy people across ages. MiXCR was run by TCRdb on the 5' RACE reads, yielding one entry per CDR3 protein. The data hold 660,000 or so distinct CDR3 sequences, with about 54% observed a single time. Sequencing was performed on blood. The receptors originated from a man between 60 and 75 years old in good health. The CDR3 runs from the conserved cysteine through the conserved F or W. A D gene is named only where the DNA matches it firmly. Not all rows give a size; the values are once, few, many and, for expanded clones, a class.

j_gene	v_gene	d_gene	abundance	len	CDR3nt	CDR3aa
TRBJ1-2	TRBV20-1	.	.	13	TGCAGTGCTACACTATCAGCTAACTATGGCTACACCTTC	CSATLSANYGYTF
TRBJ2-7	TRBV12-3/TRBV12-4	.	few	13	TGTGCCAGCAAGGTTGACGGCACCTACGAGCAGTACTTC	CASKVDGTYEQYF
TRBJ2-3	TRBV5-1	.	.	14	TGCGCCAGCAGTGGACCGGAGGGCACAGATACGCAGTATTTT	CASSGPEGTDTQYF
TRBJ2-1	TRBV7-9	TRBD2	.	15	TGTGCCAGCAGCCCGGGACTAGCGAGGTACAATGAGCAGTTCTTC	CASSPGLARYNEQFF
TRBJ2-4	TRBV6-1	.	.	14	TGTGCCAGCAGTGATTGGGCCTCCAAAAACATTCAGTACTTC	CASSDWASKNIQYF
TRBJ2-7	TRBV21-1	.	.	14	TGTGCCAGCCCTCGGGGGGCGGGTAACTACGAGCAGTACTTC	CASPRGAGNYEQYF
TRBJ2-7	TRBV18	.	.	15	TGTGCCAGCTCACCACCGAGTCAGAGCTCCTACGAGCAGTACTTC	CASSPPSQSSYEQYF
TRBJ2-7	TRBV20-1	TRBD1	.	13	TGCAGCTTAACAGGGGGGTCGTCCTACGAGCAGTACTTC	CSLTGGSSYEQYF
TRBJ2-3	TRBV12-3/TRBV12-4	.	.	14	TGTGCCAGCAGTTTTTCCGGGTTCACAGATACGCAGTATTTT	CASSFSGFTDTQYF
TRBJ1-6	TRBV28	.	.	14	TGTGCCAGCAGTTTAGAACAGGGCGGATCACCCCTCCACTTT	CASSLEQGGSPLHF
TRBJ2-5	TRBV9	.	.	15	TGTGCCAGCAGCGTTCAGGCGACAATCCAAGAGACCCAGTACTTC	CASSVQATIQETQYF
TRBJ2-1	TRBV29-1	.	.	15	TGCAGCGTTGGACGGCGACAGGCCTATGATAATGAGCAGTTCTTC	CSVGRRQAYDNEQFF
TRBJ2-3	TRBV20-1	.	.	15	TGCAGTGCTAGAGAGGGGACGTTGAGCACAGATACGCAGTATTTT	CSAREGTLSTDTQYF
TRBJ2-3	TRBV6-5	TRBD2	.	15	TGTGCCAGCAGGAGACTAGCGGGGGACACAGATACGCAGTATTTT	CASRRLAGDTDTQYF
TRBJ2-6	TRBV9	TRBD1	.	18	TGTGCCAGCAGCCCCCGGACAGGCTTGAGCTCTGGGGCCAACGTCCTGACTTTC	CASSPRTGLSSGANVLTF
TRBJ2-3	TRBV20-1	TRBD2	.	14	TGCAGTGCTAGGACGGGACTAGACACAGATACGCAGTATTTT	CSARTGLDTDTQYF
TRBJ2-1	TRBV6-2/TRBV6-3	.	.	13	TGTGCCAGCAGTTACTCCAGCAGAGATGAGCAGTTCTTC	CASSYSSRDEQFF
TRBJ1-2	TRBV11-2	.	.	13	TGTGCCAGCAGCCCGGACCCCACCTATGGCTACACCTTC	CASSPDPTYGYTF
TRBJ2-3	TRBV12-3/TRBV12-4	TRBD1	.	15	TGTGCCAGCAAATGGACAGGGGGGATGGCAGATACGCAATATTTT	CASKWTGGMADTQYF
TRBJ2-5	TRBV25-1	TRBD1	few	12	TGTGCCAGCGGGGGACAGCAAGAGACCCAGTACTTC	CASGGQQETQYF
TRBJ1-1	TRBV29-1	TRBD1	.	14	TGCAGCGTTGAAGGGGAGCAGGGGGCAGATGAAGCTTTCTTT	CSVEGEQGADEAFF
TRBJ1-1	TRBV6-2/TRBV6-3	TRBD1	once	14	TGTGCCAGCACACAGGGGGCGATTGGCACTGAAGCTTTCTTT	CASTQGAIGTEAFF
TRBJ1-1	TRBV3-1	.	.	14	TGTGCCAGCAGCCAAGATCTAAAGGTCGGGCCAGCTTTCTTT	CASSQDLKVGPAFF
TRBJ2-7	TRBV4-2	TRBD2	.	16	TGTGCCAGCAGCCAAGACTCTAGCGGGGGTTCCTACGAGCAGTACTTC	CASSQDSSGGSYEQYF
TRBJ2-6	TRBV18	TRBD1	.	17	TGTGCCAGCTCACCACGGGGACAGAGCTCTGGGGCCAACGTCCTGACTTTC	CASSPRGQSSGANVLTF
TRBJ2-1	TRBV12-5	TRBD2	once	14	TGTGCTAGGGCGGGGGGCGCGTCCTACAATGAGCAGTTCTTC	CARAGGASYNEQFF
TRBJ1-2	TRBV29-1	.	.	10	TGCAGCGCTGCCACCCATGGCTACACCTTC	CSAATHGYTF
TRBJ2-1	TRBV5-1	TRBD2	.	19	TGCGCCAGCAGCTCTCCCTCGGGCGGGGGAGTCTCCTCCTACAATGAGCAGTTCTTC	CASSSPSGGGVSSYNEQFF
TRBJ2-1	TRBV18	TRBD2	.	16	TGTGCCAGCTCACCGCGGGGGACTCTCTCCTACAATGAGCAGTTCTTC	CASSPRGTLSYNEQFF
TRBJ2-7	TRBV7-2	TRBD1	few	15	TGTGCCAGCAGCCTACCGGGACAGATGTCCTACGAGCAGTACTTC	CASSLPGQMSYEQYF
TRBJ2-5	TRBV29-1	TRBD2	.	14	TGCAGCGTCGCCATTAGCGGGGGGTTGAGTGAGCAGTACTTC	CSVAISGGLSEQYF
TRBJ1-2	TRBV29-1	.	few	11	TGCAGCGTCGAAGAGACAGGCTGCTACACCTTC	CSVEETGCYTF
TRBJ2-3	TRBV20-1	.	.	16	TGCAGTGCTAGTGGTGGCGACTCGCCCGGTGGAGATACGCAGTATTTT	CSASGGDSPGGDTQYF
TRBJ2-5	TRBV6-5	.	.	14	TGTGCCAGCAGCCCCGAGGGGCGACAAGAGACCCAGTACTTC	CASSPEGRQETQYF
TRBJ2-3	TRBV3-1	.	few	13	TGTGCCAGCACCCGGGGTCTCACAGATACGCAGTATTTT	CASTRGLTDTQYF
TRBJ2-5	TRBV20-1	TRBD2	.	11	TGCAGTACGGGGGGGCAAGAGACCCAGTACTTC	CSTGGQETQYF
TRBJ1-4	TRBV3-1	TRBD1	.	15	TGTGCCAGCAGCCCCGGGACAGGCCAAAATGAAAAACTGTTTTTT	CASSPGTGQNEKLFF
TRBJ2-4	TRBV7-2	.	.	15	TGTGCCAGCAGACCTACCGGGACCACGTTTGACGCGCAGTACTTC	CASRPTGTTFDAQYF
TRBJ2-7	TRBV20-1	.	.	15	TGCAGTGCTAGAGATTATACGGGGGCCATCTACGAGCAGTACTTC	CSARDYTGAIYEQYF
TRBJ2-6	TRBV6-5	TRBD1	.	18	TGTGCCAGCAGTTACCTGGGACAGGGGGCGAGAGGGGCCAACGTCCTGACTTTC	CASSYLGQGARGANVLTF
TRBJ1-2	TRBV6-1	.	few	14	TGTGCCAGCAGTGAATTCGGCCCCAACTATGGCTACACCTTC	CASSEFGPNYGYTF
TRBJ2-3	TRBV5-1	TRBD1	.	15	TGCGCCAGCAGCCTACCTCGACAGGGTGGGGATACGCAGTATTTT	CASSLPRQGGDTQYF
TRBJ2-7	TRBV28	TRBD1	few	15	TGTGCCAGCAGACTCGGACAGGGGCCCCTCTACGAGCAGTACTTC	CASRLGQGPLYEQYF
TRBJ2-7	TRBV10-3	TRBD2	few	14	TGTGCCATCAAGGCCGCGGGGGGGGACTACGAGCAGTACTTC	CAIKAAGGDYEQYF
TRBJ2-5	TRBV20-1	.	.	15	TGCAGTGCTTCCCGACTAGAGTTTTTCCAAGAGACCCAGTACTTC	CSASRLEFFQETQYF
TRBJ2-5	TRBV12-3/TRBV12-4	TRBD1	.	15	TGTGCCAGCACCCCCAGAGGGACAGGTCAAGAGACCCAGTACTTC	CASTPRGTGQETQYF
TRBJ2-1	TRBV12-3/TRBV12-4	.	.	13	TGTGCCAGCAAGGGGGGTGCCTACAATGAGCAGTTCTTC	CASKGGAYNEQFF
TRBJ2-1	TRBV20-1	TRBD2	.	17	TGCAGTGCTAGAGACACTAGCGGGGGGTCCTCCTACAATGAGCAGTTCTTC	CSARDTSGGSSYNEQFF
TRBJ2-1	TRBV7-9	.	.	14	TGTGCCAGCAGTCGGGACGGAGCCTACAATGAGCAGTTCTTC	CASSRDGAYNEQFF
TRBJ2-1	TRBV5-4	.	.	14	TGTGCCAGCAGCCTCGTGGGAAGAGACAATGAGCAGTTCTTC	CASSLVGRDNEQFF
TRBJ2-5	TRBV6-5	.	.	14	TGTGCCAGCAGCTCCCGCATGAATGGCGAGACCCAGTACTTC	CASSSRMNGETQYF
TRBJ2-7	TRBV18	TRBD1	.	15	TGTGCCAGCTCCCCCGGGACAGGGCACTCCTACGAGCAGTACTTC	CASSPGTGHSYEQYF
TRBJ2-5	TRBV29-1	.	.	14	TGCAGCGTCCCGACAGTAGGGGACCAAGAGACCCAGTACTTC	CSVPTVGDQETQYF
TRBJ2-2	TRBV21-1	.	.	12	TGTGCCAGCATAGCCCCTACCGGGGAGCTGTTTTTT	CASIAPTGELFF
TRBJ1-5	TRBV4-2	.	.	14	TGTGCCAGCAGCCAAGATAATAGCAATCAGCCCCAGCATTTT	CASSQDNSNQPQHF